This TCR beta chain was identified in a study of blood T cell repertoires in COVID-19. Some clones are missing from TCRdb's copy, which holds only in-frame ones; the method was immunoSEQ multiplex PCR. The data hold 360,000 or so clones, with 90% observed a single time. The CDR3 is made up of 15 amino acids. The germline gives CDR1 LNHNV, CDR2 YYDKDF (reference sequence). With 3 bases clipped from V and 2 bases from J, the junction kept 2 bases outside the gene matches. The chain joins TRBV15 to TRBJ2-5, with 11 positions matching TRBD1. The receptor was isolated from a man aged 18 to 29 with active or convalescent COVID-19. The sequencing sample was made of peripheral blood. The CDR3 nucleotides read TGTGCCACCAGCAGGGACAGGGGGCATCAAGAGACCCAGTACTTC. Its protein is CATSRDRGHQETQYF.